A selection of T cell receptor beta chains follows, all from one sample in a study of blood T cell repertoires in COVID-19. Produced via immunoSEQ multiplex PCR; TCRdb's table is partial and in-frame only. The data show around 240,000 clones, around 90% seen once. Sequencing used PBMCs or T cells enriched from blood (not recorded which). The receptors stem from a human donor in a cohort exposed to, infected with or recovered from COVID-19 (not recorded which). The donor label of this sample is uncertain. The CDR3 runs from the conserved cysteine through the conserved F or W. Each record gives: V gene, J gene, clone size, D gene, CDR3 DNA, CDR3 protein. The D gene is left open where the match is weak. Expanded clones get a size class; other rows say once, few or many, or leave the size out.

TRBV27	TRBJ1-5	once	.	TGTGCCAGCAGTTTGGGCAGACATCAGCCCCAGCATTTT	CASSLGRHQPQHF
TRBV2	TRBJ2-3	.	TRBD1	TGTGCCAGCAGATCCACAGGGGTAGGGGATACGCAGTATTTT	CASRSTGVGDTQYF
TRBV9	TRBJ2-1	.	TRBD2	TGTGCCAGCAGCGAGAGACTAGCGGGGGATAACAATGAGCAGTTCTTC	CASSERLAGDNNEQFF
TRBV9	TRBJ1-2	few	.	TGTGCCAGCAGCCACACAGGAAAAAACTATGGCTACACCTTC	CASSHTGKNYGYTF
TRBV5-4	TRBJ1-1	.	TRBD1	TGTGCCAGCAGCTTGGGGGACAGGATAGAAGAAGCTTTCTTT	CASSLGDRIEEAFF
TRBV21-1	TRBJ2-3	.	.	TGTGCCAGCAGCCCAGGAAGGATAGCGGGGGGATCAGATACGCAGTATTTT	CASSPGRIAGGSDTQYF
TRBV6-5	TRBJ2-5	.	.	TGTGCCAGCAGGGCGGGACAGACTCTCGAGACCCAGTACTTC	CASRAGQTLETQYF
TRBV6-5	TRBJ2-1	once	.	TGTGCCAGCAGTTACTCGAGTGAGCAGTTCTTC	CASSYSSEQFF
TRBV7-9	TRBJ2-7	.	.	TGTGCCAGCAGCCTAAAACGGGACTACGAGCAGTACTTC	CASSLKRDYEQYF
TRBV9	TRBJ2-1	.	.	TGTGCCAGCAGCGCCGGCTCCGGGTCCTTAAATGAGCAGTTCTTC	CASSAGSGSLNEQFF
TRBV29-1	TRBJ1-2	.	.	TGCAGCGTTGAAGGTCGTCAGCGGTTGAGCTACACCTTC	CSVEGRQRLSYTF
TRBV2	TRBJ1-4	.	.	TGTGCCGGCCGCGAACAGTATAATGAAAAACTGTTTTTT	CAGREQYNEKLFF
TRBV7-8	TRBJ1-2	.	.	TGTGCCAGCGGAGGGGATGGCTACACCTTC	CASGGDGYTF
TRBV6-1	TRBJ1-6	.	.	TGTGCCAGCAGTGAAGCGCTCAGGGGTAGCTCCTATAATTCACCCCTCCACTTT	CASSEALRGSSYNSPLHF
TRBV5-1	TRBJ1-3	.	.	TGCGCCAGCAGCTCGGGGGAGGGCTGGAGAAACACCATATATTTT	CASSSGEGWRNTIYF
TRBV11-2	TRBJ1-1	.	.	TGTGCCAGCAGCGCCACAGAGAACACTGAAGCTTTCTTT	CASSATENTEAFF
TRBV9	TRBJ1-4	once	.	TGTGCCAGCAGCAACGGAAGGGGGGGAGTGGGTGAAAAACTGTTTTTT	CASSNGRGGVGEKLFF
TRBV7-3	TRBJ2-3	.	TRBD2	TGTGCCAGCAGCTACAGAATAGCGGGGGGGCATGAAGATACGCAGTATTTT	CASSYRIAGGHEDTQYF
TRBV28	TRBJ2-7	.	TRBD2	TGTGCCAGCAGCCCGCGGGGGACTAGCTCCTACGAGCAGTACTTC	CASSPRGTSSYEQYF
TRBV6-5	TRBJ1-3	.	.	TGTGCCACCCTTACAGGGACTGGAAACACCATATATTTT	CATLTGTGNTIYF
TRBV2	TRBJ1-1	.	TRBD1	TGTGCCAGCACTCCTGGGACAGGGCCCATGAACACTGAAGCTTTCTTT	CASTPGTGPMNTEAFF
TRBV25-1	TRBJ2-5	.	.	TGTGCCAGCAGTGAACCCCGACAGCAAGAGACCCAGTACTTC	CASSEPRQQETQYF
TRBV7-9	TRBJ1-2	.	TRBD1	TGTGCCAGCAGCTTAGAGGGGGACAGCTCTAACTATGGCTACACCTTC	CASSLEGDSSNYGYTF
TRBV4-3	TRBJ1-4	.	.	TGCGCCAGCAGCCCTCATACCGGGATTCGCTCCCAAAAACTGTTTTTT	CASSPHTGIRSQKLFF